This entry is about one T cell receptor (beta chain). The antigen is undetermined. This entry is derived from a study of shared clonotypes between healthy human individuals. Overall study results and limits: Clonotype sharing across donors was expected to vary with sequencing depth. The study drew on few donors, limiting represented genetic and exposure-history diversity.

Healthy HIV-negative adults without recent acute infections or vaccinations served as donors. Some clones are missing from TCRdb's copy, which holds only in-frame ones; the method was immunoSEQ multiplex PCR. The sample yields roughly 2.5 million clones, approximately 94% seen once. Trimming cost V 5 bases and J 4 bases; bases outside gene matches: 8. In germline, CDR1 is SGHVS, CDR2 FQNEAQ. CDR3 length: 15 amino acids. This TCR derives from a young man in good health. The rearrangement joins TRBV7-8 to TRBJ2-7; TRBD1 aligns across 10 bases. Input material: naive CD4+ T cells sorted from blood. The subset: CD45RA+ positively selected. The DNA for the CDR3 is TGTGCCAGCAGCATTAGCGGACAGGGGGATTACGAGCAGTACTTC. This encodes CASSISGQGDYEQYF.